This is a list of T cell receptor beta chains from one sample in a study of PD-L1 blockade in urothelial cancer. Data came from immunoSEQ multiplex PCR; TCRdb stores just in-frame clones and leaves some out. The sample consists of more than 45,000 clones, almost 85% of them appearing once. The material sequenced was PBMCs, taken around atezolizumab (anti-PD-L1) treatment. Source of these receptors: a man between 65 and 79 years old with urothelial cancer. CDR3s include the opening cysteine and the closing phenylalanine or tryptophan. Each record gives: clone size, D gene, V gene, J gene, CDR3 DNA, CDR3 protein. A D gene is named only where the DNA matches it firmly. Rows give clone size only sometimes, using once, few, many, or a class for an expanded clone.

>NA|NA|TRBV10-2|TRBJ1-5
TGCGCCAGCAGTGTACAGGTTAATCAGCCCCAGCATTTT
CASSVQVNQPQHF
>NA|TRBD1|TRBV19|TRBJ1-1
TGTGCCAGTAGTCTAGGACAGGGATGGGGCACTGAAGCTTTCTTT
CASSLGQGWGTEAFF
>NA|TRBD1|TRBV2|TRBJ2-4
TGTGCCAGCAGGCCCCTGGGACAGACACACTACTTC
CASRPLGQTHYF
>NA|NA|TRBV28|TRBJ1-3
TGTGCCAGCAGTCCACAGGGAATAACTGGAAACACCATATATTTT
CASSPQGITGNTIYF
>NA|TRBD1|TRBV6-1|TRBJ2-1
TGTGCCAGCAGTGAGTTGGGACAGGAGCAGTTCTTC
CASSELGQEQFF
>NA|NA|TRBV6-5|TRBJ2-1
TGTGCCAGCAGCCGAGGACAAGGGAACAATGAGCAGTTCTTC
CASSRGQGNNEQFF
>NA|NA|TRBV7-6|TRBJ1-1
TGTGCCAGCAGGCCCCGGGAGCCGCGAAACACTGAAGCTTTCTTT
CASRPREPRNTEAFF
>NA|TRBD1|TRBV28|TRBJ1-2
TGTGCCAGCAGTAGCGGTGGGACAGGGACCAAGGGCTACACCTTC
CASSSGGTGTKGYTF
>NA|NA|TRBV7-6|TRBJ2-5
TGTGCCAGCAGCTTAGGAGTCGCTAGCCAAGAGACCCAGTACTTC
CASSLGVASQETQYF
>NA|TRBD1|TRBV2|TRBJ2-3
TGTGCCAGCAGTGCTGACAGGGACCGCACAGATACGCAGTATTTT
CASSADRDRTDTQYF
>once|TRBD1|TRBV2|TRBJ2-2
TGTGCCAGCACCACCACCCAGGGGGCGAACACCGGGGAGCTGTTTTTT
CASTTTQGANTGELFF
>NA|NA|TRBV30|TRBJ1-3
TGTGCCTGGAGTGAGTTTGGCAGGGTGACGGCCATATATTTT
CAWSEFGRVTAIYF
>once|TRBD2|TRBV29-1|TRBJ2-5
TGCAGCGGAGCCCCCCCGGGAGGGGGCCAAGAGACCCAGTACTTC
CSGAPPGGGQETQYF
>NA|NA|TRBV19|TRBJ2-5
TGTGCCAGTGGCGGGACAGCCCAAGAGACCCAGTACTTC
CASGGTAQETQYF
>NA|NA|TRBV5-6|TRBJ2-2
TGTGCCAGCAGCCCCGATGGCGGTTCCGGGGAGCTGTTTTTT
CASSPDGGSGELFF